The rows below give T cell receptor beta chains drawn from one sample of a study of blood T cells in healthy people across ages. From the 5' RACE reads, TCRdb called clonotypes with MiXCR, one entry per CDR3 protein. The sample records roughly 2 million distinct CDR3 sequences, 49% being singletons. Sequenced input: blood. These receptors originate from a middle-aged woman in good health. The CDR3 runs from the conserved cysteine through the conserved F or W. D genes are given only for firm matches. Size is stated for part of the rows, as once, few or many counts, or as a class when the clone is expanded.

V	size	D	J	DNA	CDR3
TRBV6-2/TRBV6-3	many	-	TRBJ2-7	TGTGCCAGCAGTGGACGGCGCTCCTACGAGCAGTACTTC	CASSGRRSYEQYF
TRBV20-1	-	-	TRBJ2-3	TGCAGTGCTAGAGATACGACAGCTACCCCCTTTACGCAGTATTTT	CSARDTTATPFTQYF
TRBV29-1	few	-	TRBJ1-4	TGCAGCGTTGTGGTTGGTGGACGAACTGAAAAACTGTTTTTT	CSVVVGGRTEKLFF
TRBV9	few	-	TRBJ2-3	TGTGCCAGCAGCGTAGGGGTTGGAGCAGATACGCAGTATTTT	CASSVGVGADTQYF
TRBV7-6	-	TRBD2	TRBJ2-5	TGTGCCAGCAGCTTGCACGGGCTAGCGGGCGTGGGGACCCAGTACTTC	CASSLHGLAGVGTQYF
TRBV12-3/TRBV12-4	-	-	TRBJ1-4	TGTGCCAGCAGTTCCGACGATTGGGCAGCAACTAAGGAAAAACTGTTTTTT	CASSSDDWAATKEKLFF
TRBV28	-	-	TRBJ2-7	TGTGCCAGCAGTTTTGGCAGGAGATCCTACGAGCAGTACTTC	CASSFGRRSYEQYF
TRBV20-1	few	-	TRBJ1-2	TGCAGTGCGATGGACATTTCTGGCTACACCTTC	CSAMDISGYTF
TRBV6-5	-	-	TRBJ2-1	TGTGCCAGCAGTTACTCGATGCAGGGACTCCAGTTCTTC	CASSYSMQGLQFF
TRBV20-1	few	-	TRBJ1-2	TGCAGTGCTAGAGGCAGCCGCCTTCGAGGCTACACCTTC	CSARGSRLRGYTF
TRBV6-5	-	-	TRBJ1-5	TGTGCCAGCAGTTCGGTTCAGGGGATGGGTCAGCCCCAGCATTTT	CASSSVQGMGQPQHF
TRBV29-1	-	TRBD1	TRBJ1-2	TGCAGCGTTGGAACAGGGGGTAACACCTTC	CSVGTGGNTF
TRBV10-1	-	TRBD2	TRBJ2-5	TGCGCCAGCAGTGCCACCCTAGCGGGGGGACCCCAAGAGACCCAGTACTTC	CASSATLAGGPQETQYF
TRBV6-5	few	-	TRBJ2-5	TGTGCCAGCAGGAACAGGGGAGGGAAAGAGACCCAGTACTTC	CASRNRGGKETQYF
TRBV20-1	-	TRBD2	TRBJ2-7	TGCAGTGCTTCCCCCGGGACTAGCCCCAATGAGCAGTACTTC	CSASPGTSPNEQYF
TRBV11-1	-	TRBD1	TRBJ2-7	TGTGCCAGCAGCAACCGGGACAGGTTCGGTGAGCAGTACTTC	CASSNRDRFGEQYF
TRBV11-1	-	-	TRBJ2-5	TGTGCCAGCAGTCGAAGACAATCCGTCCAAGAGACCCAGTACTTC	CASSRRQSVQETQYF
TRBV18	-	TRBD1	TRBJ1-1	TGTGCCAGCTCACCTAGGACAGGGGGCCTTCGGAACACTGAAGCTTTCTTT	CASSPRTGGLRNTEAFF
TRBV9	-	TRBD1	TRBJ1-1	TGTGCCAGCAGCCCTCGACAGGGAGATGGCACTGAAGCTTTCTTT	CASSPRQGDGTEAFF
TRBV5-6	few	-	TRBJ2-6	TGTGCCAGCAGCTTTGGATACTCTGGGGCCAACGTCCTGACTTTC	CASSFGYSGANVLTF
TRBV9	-	TRBD1	TRBJ1-2	TGTGCCAGCAGCGTAGCGATCGGGACAGGGTATGGCTACACCTTC	CASSVAIGTGYGYTF
TRBV9	-	TRBD1	TRBJ2-7	TGTGCCAGCAGCGTAGGGGGGACAGGGGCCTACGAGCAGTACTTC	CASSVGGTGAYEQYF
TRBV3-1	-	-	TRBJ2-5	TGTGCCAGCAGCCCGTGGGACAACCAAGAGACCCAGTACTTC	CASSPWDNQETQYF
TRBV11-1	few	-	TRBJ2-4	TGTGCCAGCAGCTCCCCCGGGTCGCGGAACATTCAGTACTTC	CASSSPGSRNIQYF
TRBV7-2	many	TRBD2	TRBJ2-1	TGTGCCAGCAGCTTCGGGGGGGGTTACAATGAGCAGTTCTTC	CASSFGGGYNEQFF
TRBV7-6	-	-	TRBJ1-6	TGTGCCAGCAGCTCAGCGGGCGGGCCTGGATCACCCCTCCACTTT	CASSSAGGPGSPLHF
TRBV9	-	-	TRBJ1-4	TGTGCCAGCAGCGGTGAGGGGCGGCCTAATGAAAAACTGTTTTTT	CASSGEGRPNEKLFF
TRBV6-2/TRBV6-3	-	TRBD1	TRBJ2-1	TGTGCCAGCAGTTACTCTCGACAGGGTCGCCTAAATGAGCAGTTCTTC	CASSYSRQGRLNEQFF
TRBV7-2	many	-	TRBJ2-4	TGTGCCAGCAGTCCGGGTCTGAAAAACATTCAGTACTTC	CASSPGLKNIQYF
TRBV9	few	-	TRBJ1-2	TGTGCCAGCAGCGTAGCCATGAACTATGGCTACACCTTC	CASSVAMNYGYTF
TRBV7-8	-	-	TRBJ2-3	TGTGCCAGCAGGGGACGGTCAGGGGCAGATACGCAGTATTTT	CASRGRSGADTQYF
TRBV29-1	-	TRBD1	TRBJ2-5	TGCAGCGCCGGGACAGGGAGGTGGGAGACCCAGTACTTC	CSAGTGRWETQYF
TRBV6-1	few	TRBD2	TRBJ2-5	TGTGCCAGCAGTGGGGGACTAGCGAAACAAGAGACCCAGTACTTC	CASSGGLAKQETQYF
TRBV14	once	TRBD1	TRBJ2-5	TGTGCCAGCAGCCCCCTAGGGACAGTTATCCAAGAGACCCAGTACTTC	CASSPLGTVIQETQYF
TRBV15	-	-	TRBJ2-5	TGTGCCACCAGCTCGGACTCGGTGGAGACCCAGTACTTC	CATSSDSVETQYF
TRBV7-2	-	-	TRBJ1-1	TGTGCCAGCAGCTTAGGTCCGGGCGTATTGAACACTGAAGCTTTCTTT	CASSLGPGVLNTEAFF
TRBV7-8	-	TRBD1	TRBJ1-2	TGTGCCAGCAGAAATCGACAGGGGGATGGCTACACCTTC	CASRNRQGDGYTF
TRBV9	few	-	TRBJ2-4	TGTGCCAGCAGCGGCGGTGGTCAGGGTGTAGACATTCAGTACTTC	CASSGGGQGVDIQYF
TRBV4-3	-	-	TRBJ1-2	TGCGCCAGCAGCCAAGAGCAGGGATTCTATGGCTACACCTTC	CASSQEQGFYGYTF
TRBV20-1	-	TRBD1	TRBJ1-2	TGCAGTGCTAGCCGGGACAGAAAAAACTATGGCTACACCTTC	CSASRDRKNYGYTF
TRBV5-6	-	-	TRBJ2-1	TGTGCCAGCAGCCGCAGTCCAGGCAGAGGTTACAATGAGCAGTTCTTC	CASSRSPGRGYNEQFF
TRBV10-3	-	-	TRBJ2-7	TGTGCCATCAGTGAACGGCAGGGAATTCCCTACGAGCAGTACTTC	CAISERQGIPYEQYF